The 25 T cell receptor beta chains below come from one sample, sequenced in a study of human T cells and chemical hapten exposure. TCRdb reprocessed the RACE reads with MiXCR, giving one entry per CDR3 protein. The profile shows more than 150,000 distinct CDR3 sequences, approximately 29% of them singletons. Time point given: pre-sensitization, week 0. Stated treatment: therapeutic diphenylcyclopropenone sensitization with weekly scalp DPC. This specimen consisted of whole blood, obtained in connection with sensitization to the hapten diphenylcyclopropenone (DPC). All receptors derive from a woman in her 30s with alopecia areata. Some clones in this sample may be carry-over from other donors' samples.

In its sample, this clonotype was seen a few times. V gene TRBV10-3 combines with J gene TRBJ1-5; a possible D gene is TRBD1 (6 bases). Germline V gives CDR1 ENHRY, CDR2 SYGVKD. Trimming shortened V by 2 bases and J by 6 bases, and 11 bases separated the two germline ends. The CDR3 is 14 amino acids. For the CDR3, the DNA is TGTGCCATCAGTGAGATTGGAGGGGGTCAGCCCCAGCATTTT. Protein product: CAISEIGGGQPQHF.

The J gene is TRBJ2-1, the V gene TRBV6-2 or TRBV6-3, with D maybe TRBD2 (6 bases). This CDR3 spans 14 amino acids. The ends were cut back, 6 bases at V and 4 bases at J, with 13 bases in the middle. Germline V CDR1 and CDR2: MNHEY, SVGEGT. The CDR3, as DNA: TGTGCCAGCAGCCCTAGCGTGACTTACAATGAGCAGTTCTTC. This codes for CASSPSVTYNEQFF.

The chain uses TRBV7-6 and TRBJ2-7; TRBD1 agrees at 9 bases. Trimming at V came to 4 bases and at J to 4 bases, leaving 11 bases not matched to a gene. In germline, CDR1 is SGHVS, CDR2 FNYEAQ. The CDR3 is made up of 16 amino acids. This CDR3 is CASSSRWRDRDYEQYF. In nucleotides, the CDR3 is TGTGCCAGCAGCTCCCGTTGGCGGGACAGGGATTACGAGCAGTACTTC.

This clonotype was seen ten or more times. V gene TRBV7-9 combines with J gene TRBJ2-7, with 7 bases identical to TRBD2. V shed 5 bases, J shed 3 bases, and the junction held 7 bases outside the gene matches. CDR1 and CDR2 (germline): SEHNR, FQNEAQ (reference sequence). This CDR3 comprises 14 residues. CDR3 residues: CASSPGSGIYEQYF. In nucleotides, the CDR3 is TGTGCCAGCAGCCCGGGAAGCGGGATCTACGAGCAGTACTTC.

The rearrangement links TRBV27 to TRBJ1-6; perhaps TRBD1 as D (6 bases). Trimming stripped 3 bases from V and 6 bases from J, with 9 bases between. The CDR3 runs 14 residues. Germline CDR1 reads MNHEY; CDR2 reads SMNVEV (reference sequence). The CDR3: CASSLGGPNSPLHF. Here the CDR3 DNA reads TGTGCCAGCAGTTTGGGGGGGCCTAATTCACCCCTCCACTTT.

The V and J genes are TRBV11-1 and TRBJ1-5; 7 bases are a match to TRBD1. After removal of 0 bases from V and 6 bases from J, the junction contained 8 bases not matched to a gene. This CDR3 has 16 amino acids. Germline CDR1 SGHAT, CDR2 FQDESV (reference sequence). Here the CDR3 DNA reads TGTGCCAGCAGCTTAGCGCGAACAGGGGATATTCAGCCCCAGCATTTT. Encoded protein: CASSLARTGDIQPQHF.

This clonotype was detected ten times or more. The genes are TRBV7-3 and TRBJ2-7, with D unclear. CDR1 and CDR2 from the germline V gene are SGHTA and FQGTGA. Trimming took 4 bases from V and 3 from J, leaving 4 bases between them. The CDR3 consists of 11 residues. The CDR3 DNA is TGTGCCAGCAGCTCGTACTACGAGCAGTACTTC. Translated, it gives CASSSYYEQYF.

The CDR3 nucleotides are TGCAGTGCCCGCGTTTTATCCTACGAGCAGTACTTC. Translated, it gives CSARVLSYEQYF. The V gene is TRBV20-1, the J gene TRBJ2-7; D is unclear. V lost 6 bases and J 1 base, leaving 10 bases between the germline ends. Germline lookup yields CDR1 DFQATT and CDR2 SNEGSKA (reference sequence). The CDR3 has 12 amino acids.

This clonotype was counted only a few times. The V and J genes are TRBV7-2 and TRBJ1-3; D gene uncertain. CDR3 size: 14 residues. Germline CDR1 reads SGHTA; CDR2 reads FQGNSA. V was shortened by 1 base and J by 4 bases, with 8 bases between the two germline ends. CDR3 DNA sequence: TGTGCCAGCAGCTTAGTGGTGGAGGGAAACACCATATATTTT. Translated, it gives CASSLVVEGNTIYF.

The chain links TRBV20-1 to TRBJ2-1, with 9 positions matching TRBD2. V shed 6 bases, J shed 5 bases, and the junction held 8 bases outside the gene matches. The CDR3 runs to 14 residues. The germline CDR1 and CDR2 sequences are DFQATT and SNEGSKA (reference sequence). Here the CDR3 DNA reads TGCAGTGCCGGGACGGGCGGGAGGGACAATGAGCAGTTCTTC. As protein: CSAGTGGRDNEQFF.

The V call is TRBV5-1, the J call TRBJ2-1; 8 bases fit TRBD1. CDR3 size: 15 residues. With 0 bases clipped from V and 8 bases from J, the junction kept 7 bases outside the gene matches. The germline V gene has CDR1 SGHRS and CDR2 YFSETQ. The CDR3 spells CASSLVLGQGYEQFF. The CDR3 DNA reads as TGCGCCAGCAGCTTGGTCCTCGGACAGGGTTATGAGCAGTTCTTC.

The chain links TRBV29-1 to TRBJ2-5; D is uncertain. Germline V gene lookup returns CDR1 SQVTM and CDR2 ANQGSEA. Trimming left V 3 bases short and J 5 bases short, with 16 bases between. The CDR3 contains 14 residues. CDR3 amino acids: CSVDLPGSGETQYF. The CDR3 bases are TGCAGCGTTGATCTCCCCGGGTCTGGGGAGACCCAGTACTTC.

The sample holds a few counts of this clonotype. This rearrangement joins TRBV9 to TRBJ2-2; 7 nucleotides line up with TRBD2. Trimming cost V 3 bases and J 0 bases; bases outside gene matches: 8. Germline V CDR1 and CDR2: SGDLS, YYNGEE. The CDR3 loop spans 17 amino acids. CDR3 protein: CASSAHGGSANTGELFF. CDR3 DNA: TGTGCCAGCAGCGCTCACGGGGGGTCCGCGAACACCGGGGAGCTGTTTTTT.

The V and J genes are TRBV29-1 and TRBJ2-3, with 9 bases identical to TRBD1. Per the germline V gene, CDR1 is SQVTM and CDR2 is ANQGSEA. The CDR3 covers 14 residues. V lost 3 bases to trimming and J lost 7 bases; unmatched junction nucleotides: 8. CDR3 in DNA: TGCAGCGTTGAGGGGGACAGGGAGGATTATACGCAGTATTTT. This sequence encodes CSVEGDREDYTQYF.

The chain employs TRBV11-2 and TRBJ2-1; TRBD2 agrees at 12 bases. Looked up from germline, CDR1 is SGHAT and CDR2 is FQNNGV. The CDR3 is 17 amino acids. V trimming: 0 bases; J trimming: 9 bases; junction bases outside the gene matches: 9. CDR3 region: CASSLDHWKLAGGEQFF. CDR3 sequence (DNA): TGTGCCAGCAGCTTAGATCACTGGAAACTAGCGGGGGGTGAGCAGTTCTTC.

CDR3 in amino acids: CASSLLPRNSPLHF. Here the CDR3 DNA reads TGTGCCAGCAGCTTACTTCCGCGTAATTCACCCCTCCACTTT. This chain links TRBV7-8 with TRBJ1-6; D gene uncertain. From germline, CDR1 is SGHVS and CDR2 FQNEAQ. V was clipped by 2 bases and J by 6 bases, with 8 bases between them. The CDR3 length is 14 residues.

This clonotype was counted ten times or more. The DNA of the CDR3 is TGTGCCAGCAGCTCCCCGACAGGGGGCGGTGAAAAACTGTTTTTT. As protein: CASSSPTGGGEKLFF. The genes are TRBV7-2 and TRBJ1-4, with 10 bases lining up with TRBD1. Trimming took 4 bases from V and 7 from J; bases not matched to a gene: 6. CDR3 length: 15 residues. Germline CDR1 SGHTA, CDR2 FQGNSA. Full variable domain (outside the CDR3, taken from reference TRBV7-2 and TRBJ1-4): GAGVSQSPSNKVTEKGKDVELRCDPISGHTALYWYRQSLGQGLEFLIYFQGNSAPDKSGLPSDRFSAERTGGSVSTLTIQRTQQEDSAVYLCASSSPTGGGEKLFFGSGTQLSVL.

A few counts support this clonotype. CDR3 residues: CASSVTGLHREQYF. CDR3 sequence (DNA): TGTGCCAGCAGTGTGACAGGGTTGCATAGAGAGCAGTACTTC. This chain uses TRBV28 with TRBJ2-7, with 7 bases that match TRBD1. Germline V gives CDR1 MDHEN, CDR2 SYDVKM. V shed 5 bases, J shed 7 bases, and the junction held 11 bases outside the gene matches. This CDR3 has 14 residues.

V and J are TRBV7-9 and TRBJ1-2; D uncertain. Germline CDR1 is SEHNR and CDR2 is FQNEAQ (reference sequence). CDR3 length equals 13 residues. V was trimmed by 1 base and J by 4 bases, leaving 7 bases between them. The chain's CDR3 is CASSLDEIYGYTF. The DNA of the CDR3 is TGTGCCAGCAGCTTAGACGAGATCTATGGCTACACCTTC.

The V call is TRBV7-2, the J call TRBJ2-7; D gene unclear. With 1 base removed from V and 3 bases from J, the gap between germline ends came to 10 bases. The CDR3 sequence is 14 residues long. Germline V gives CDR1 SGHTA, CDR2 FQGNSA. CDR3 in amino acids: CASSLVASDYEQYF. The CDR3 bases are TGTGCCAGCAGCTTAGTCGCCAGCGACTACGAGCAGTACTTC. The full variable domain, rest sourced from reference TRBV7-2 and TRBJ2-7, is GAGVSQSPSNKVTEKGKDVELRCDPISGHTALYWYRQSLGQGLEFLIYFQGNSAPDKSGLPSDRFSAERTGGSVSTLTIQRTQQEDSAVYLCASSLVASDYEQYFGPGTRLTVT.

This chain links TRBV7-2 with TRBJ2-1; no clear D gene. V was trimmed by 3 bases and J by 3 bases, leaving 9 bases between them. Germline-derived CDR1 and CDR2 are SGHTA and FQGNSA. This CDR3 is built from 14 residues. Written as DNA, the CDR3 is TGTGCCAGCAGCTTTGGTGACGTCTACAATGAGCAGTTCTTC. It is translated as CASSFGDVYNEQFF.

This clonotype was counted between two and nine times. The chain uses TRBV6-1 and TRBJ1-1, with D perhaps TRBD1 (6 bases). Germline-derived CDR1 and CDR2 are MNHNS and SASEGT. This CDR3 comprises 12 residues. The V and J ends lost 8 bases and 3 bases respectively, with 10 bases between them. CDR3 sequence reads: CASHRVYTEAFF. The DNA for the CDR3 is TGTGCCAGCCACAGGGTTTACACTGAAGCTTTCTTT.

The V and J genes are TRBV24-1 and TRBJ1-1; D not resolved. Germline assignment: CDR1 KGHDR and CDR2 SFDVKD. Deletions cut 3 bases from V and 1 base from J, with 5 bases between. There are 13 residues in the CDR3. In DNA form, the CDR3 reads TGTGCCACCAGTGATCGGGGGAACACTGAAGCTTTCTTT. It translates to CATSDRGNTEAFF.

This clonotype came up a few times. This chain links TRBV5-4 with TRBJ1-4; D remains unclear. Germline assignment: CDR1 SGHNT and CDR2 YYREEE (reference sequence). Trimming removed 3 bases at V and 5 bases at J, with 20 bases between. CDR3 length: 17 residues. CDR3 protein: CASSSGGSVQKNEKLFF. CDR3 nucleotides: TGTGCCAGCAGCTCTGGAGGGAGTGTCCAGAAAAATGAAAAACTGTTTTTT. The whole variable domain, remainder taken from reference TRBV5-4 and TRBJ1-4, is ETGVTQSPTHLIKTRGQQVTLRCSSQSGHNTVSWYQQALGQGPQFIFQYYREEENGRGNFPPRFSGLQFPNYSSELNVNALELDDSALYLCASSSGGSVQKNEKLFFGSGTQLSVL.

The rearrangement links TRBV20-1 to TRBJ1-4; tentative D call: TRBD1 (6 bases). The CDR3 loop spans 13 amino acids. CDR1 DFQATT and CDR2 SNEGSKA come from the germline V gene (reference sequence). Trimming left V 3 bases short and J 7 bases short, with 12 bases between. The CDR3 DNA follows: TGCAGTGCTAGTGGGGGGCGAGGTGAAAAACTGTTTTTT. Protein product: CSASGGRGEKLFF.